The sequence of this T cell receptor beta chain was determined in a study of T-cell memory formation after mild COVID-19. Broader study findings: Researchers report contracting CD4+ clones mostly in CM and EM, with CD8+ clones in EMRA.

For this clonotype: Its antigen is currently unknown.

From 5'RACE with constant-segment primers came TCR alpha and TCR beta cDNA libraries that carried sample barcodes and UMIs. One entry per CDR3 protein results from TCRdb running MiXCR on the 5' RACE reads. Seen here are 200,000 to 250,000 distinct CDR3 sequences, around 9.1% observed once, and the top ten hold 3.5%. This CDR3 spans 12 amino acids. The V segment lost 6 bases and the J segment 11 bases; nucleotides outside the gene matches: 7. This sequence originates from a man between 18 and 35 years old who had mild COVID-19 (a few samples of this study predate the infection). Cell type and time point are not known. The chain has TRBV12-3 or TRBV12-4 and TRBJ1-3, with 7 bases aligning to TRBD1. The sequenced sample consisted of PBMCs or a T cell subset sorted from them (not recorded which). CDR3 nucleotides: TGTGCCAGCAGAGCTACAGGGGAGCCCATATATTTT. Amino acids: CASRATGEPIYF.